This T cell receptor beta chain derives from a study of OX40 agonist ivuxolimab in advanced cancers. The CDR3 extends over 16 amino acids. Per germline, CDR1 SGHNT and CDR2 YENEEA. J gave up 0 bases and V 3 bases, and 5 bases lay outside the gene matches. Data came from immunoSEQ multiplex PCR; TCRdb stores just in-frame clones and leaves some out. The sample lists approximately 94,000 clones; approximately 90% were seen once. V gene TRBV11-3 combines with J gene TRBJ2-1, with 7 bases matching TRBD2. The TCR originated in an adult with an advanced solid tumor such as melanoma, head and neck, liver or kidney cancer. This specimen consisted of CD4+ or CD8+ T cells sorted from blood, obtained in a trial of the OX40 agonist ivuxolimab. The CDR3 nucleotides are TGTGCCAGCAGCTTGGGCGGGAGTCGCTCCTACAATGAGCAGTTCTTC. Translating it yields CASSLGGSRSYNEQFF.